The 21 T cell receptor beta chains listed next were all sequenced from one sample in a study of blood T cells in healthy people across ages. PCR was performed a second time for about 7 to 11 cycles using a sample-barcoded 5' primer and a J-beta primer mix. Using its own MiXCR run on the 5' RACE reads, TCRdb lists one record per CDR3 protein. The sample has around 870,000 distinct CDR3 sequences, 25% to 35% seen once. Specimen: blood. The source of these receptors is a woman older than 75 in good health.

J is TRBJ1-2 and V is TRBV5-4; 7 positions match TRBD1. The V gene end was trimmed by 4 bases and the J gene end by 7 bases; junction bases not matched to a gene: 10. The CDR3 loop spans 14 amino acids. Germline V gene data show CDR1 as SGHNT and CDR2 as YYREEE (reference sequence). Here the CDR3 DNA reads TGTGCCAGCAGCCGAAAGGGGACAGATCCTGGCTACACCTTC. It specifies CASSRKGTDPGYTF.

This clonotype came up many times. V usage is TRBV20-1 and J usage is TRBJ2-5; the D is unclear. Germline-derived CDR1 and CDR2 are DFQATT and SNEGSKA (reference sequence). V was pared by 1 base and J by 5 bases, with 11 bases between. This CDR3 has 13 residues. The CDR3 here is CSARVKGWETQYF. Written as DNA, the CDR3 is TGCAGTGCTAGAGTTAAGGGTTGGGAGACCCAGTACTTC.

This clonotype occurred many times. The rearrangement links TRBV24-1 to TRBJ2-1; 9 positions match TRBD2. The germline V gene has CDR1 KGHDR and CDR2 SFDVKD. The CDR3 is 13 amino acids. With V trimmed by 4 bases and J by 12 bases, 6 bases remained unmatched. For the CDR3, the DNA is TGTGCCACCAGTGAATTAACTAGCGGGCGGCAGTTCTTC. Its translation is CATSELTSGRQFF.

This rearrangement joins TRBV6-2 or TRBV6-3 to TRBJ1-5, with TRBD1 as a possible D gene (5 bases). Trimming removed 7 bases from V and 2 bases from J, with 18 bases in between. This CDR3 region has 16 residues. CDR1 and CDR2 (germline): MNHEY, SVGEGT. CDR3 bases: TGTGCCAGCAAAAGGGTCAGGGAGGCCGGCAATCAGCCCCAGCATTTT. It codes for CASKRVREAGNQPQHF.

This clonotype was detected ten times or more. This rearrangement joins TRBV7-2 to TRBJ2-5; a possible D gene is TRBD1 (6 bases). Trimming cost V 5 bases and J 4 bases, with 14 bases left between them. Germline V CDR1 and CDR2: SGHTA, FQGNSA. The CDR3 length is 14 residues. This CDR3 reads CASSTGQVLETQYF. In DNA form, the CDR3 reads TGTGCCAGCAGCACGGGACAAGTCCTAGAGACCCAGTACTTC.

As concerns this clonotype: This may be a read error: a much more frequent sequence differs by one nucleotide. V usage is TRBV3-1 and J usage is TRBJ2-1; tentatively, D is TRBD2 (6 bases). CDR3 size: 14 residues. Germline V gene data show CDR1 as LGHDT and CDR2 as YNNKEL (reference sequence). The CDR3 here is CAGSSGTVSHEQFF. Here the CDR3 DNA reads TGTGCCGGCAGCTCCGGGACTGTCTCCCATGAGCAGTTCTTC.

J is TRBJ2-7 and V is TRBV13; maybe TRBD2 (6 bases). Matching the DNA end better, TRBJ2-5 makes the J call doubtful. The CDR3 covers 14 residues. Germline V CDR1 and CDR2: PRHDT, FYEKMQ (reference sequence). This chain's CDR3 is CASSPTSLGETQYF. For the CDR3, the DNA is TGTGCCAGCAGCCCGACTAGTTTAGGAGAGACCCAGTACTTC.

CDR3 sequence reads: CASRFSVGTGELFF. As DNA, the CDR3 is TGTGCCAGCAGATTTAGCGTCGGCACCGGGGAGCTGTTTTTT. The V gene is TRBV7-9, the J gene TRBJ2-2; D may be TRBD2 (5 bases). The CDR3 totals 14 residues. The V gene lost 6 bases and the J gene lost 4 bases, with 12 bases spanning the gap. Germline V gives CDR1 SEHNR, CDR2 FQNEAQ (reference sequence).

The chain uses TRBV12-3 or TRBV12-4 and TRBJ2-2; D ambiguous. The CDR3 is 12 residues long. V lost 6 bases to trimming and J lost 5 bases, with 7 bases between them. The CDR3: CASRLRTGELFF. Written as DNA, the CDR3 is TGTGCCAGCAGGCTGCGGACCGGGGAGCTGTTTTTT.

This clonotype was counted many times. The chain joins TRBV3-1 to TRBJ2-5; D possibly corresponds to TRBD2 (6 bases). Germline CDR1 and CDR2: LGHDT and YNNKEL (reference sequence). V was clipped by 4 bases and J by 5 bases, with 23 bases between them. This CDR3 region has 17 residues. CDR3 DNA sequence: TGTGCCAGCAGCCCGTACCAGACTAGAGGGTGGGTGGAGACCCAGTACTTC. Its protein product is CASSPYQTRGWVETQYF.

This clonotype was seen at least ten times. The chain recombines TRBV7-2 with TRBJ2-5; no clear D. Trimming pared 0 bases from V and 5 bases from J, leaving 4 bases between. The CDR3 is made up of 12 amino acids. The germline gives CDR1 SGHTA, CDR2 FQGNSA. DNA of the CDR3: TGTGCCAGCAGCTTAGCGGTCGAGACCCAGTACTTC. It specifies CASSLAVETQYF.

The chain carries TRBV7-9 and TRBJ2-1; TRBD2 matches 7 bases. The germline CDR1 and CDR2 sequences are SEHNR and FQNEAQ (reference sequence). This CDR3 has 15 amino acids. The V gene end was trimmed by 6 bases and the J gene end by 10 bases; junction bases not matched to a gene: 15. DNA for the CDR3: TGTGCCAGCAGTAGCCACAGGAGAACTAGCGCCGAGCAGTTCTTC. Translated: CASSSHRRTSAEQFF.

This clonotype was seen repeatedly, ten times or more. V gene TRBV20-1 combines with J gene TRBJ1-4, with TRBD1 matching 9 bases. Trimming at V came to 5 bases and at J to 8 bases, leaving 9 bases not matched to a gene. CDR1 and CDR2 (germline): DFQATT, SNEGSKA (reference sequence). CDR3 size: 14 residues. DNA for the CDR3: TGCAGTGCTCTTACAGGGGGCGAGTGGGAAAAACTGTTTTTT. Translating it yields CSALTGGEWEKLFF.

This clonotype came up a few times. The junction shows a germline mismatch at one end, possibly a read error. V is TRBV6-2 or TRBV6-3 and J is TRBJ2-7, with unresolved D. The assigned J gene may be wrong: the sequence end matches TRBJ2-5 better. CDR3 length: 13 residues. Germline CDR1 is MNHEY and CDR2 is SVGEGT. The CDR3 here is CARSPAASETQYF. Here the CDR3 DNA reads TGTGCCCGCAGCCCGGCCGCCTCGGAGACCCAGTACTTC.

This clonotype was counted a few times. V is TRBV27 and J is TRBJ1-2, with D uncertain. Germline CDR1 reads MNHEY; CDR2 reads SMNVEV (reference sequence). Trimming shortened V by 6 bases and J by 7 bases, and 18 bases separated the two germline ends. This CDR3 contains 14 residues. The CDR3 sequence is CASSRSEVSAGYTF. The CDR3 DNA sequence: TGTGCCAGCAGCCGTAGTGAAGTCTCAGCTGGCTACACCTTC.

The chain has TRBV6-6 and TRBJ2-1, with 9 bases identical to TRBD1. The V gene's germline CDR1 is MNHNY and CDR2 SVGAGI (reference sequence). The trim removed 6 bases at V and 6 bases at J, leaving 6 bases unmatched. The CDR3 loop spans 14 amino acids. CDR3: CASRGQGRANEQFF. In DNA, the CDR3 is TGTGCCAGCAGGGGACAGGGAAGAGCCAATGAGCAGTTCTTC.

This clonotype was counted at least ten times. The chain joins TRBV6-2 or TRBV6-3 to TRBJ2-7, with 7 bases identical to TRBD1. This CDR3 region has 14 residues. The germline gives CDR1 MNHEY, CDR2 SVGEGT. J was trimmed by 5 bases and V by 5 bases; bases with no gene match: 9. DNA for the CDR3: TGTGCCAGCAGTACACTACAGGGGCCCCACGAGCAGTACTTC. As protein: CASSTLQGPHEQYF.

This clonotype showed up many times. The V and J genes are TRBV20-1 and TRBJ2-5; D gene ambiguous. CDR1 DFQATT and CDR2 SNEGSKA come from the germline V gene (reference sequence). V gave up 0 bases and J gave up 8 bases, with 16 bases separating them. The CDR3 covers 14 residues. In DNA, the CDR3 is TGCAGTGCTAGAGATTCTGGATCCAAGAGTACCCAGTACTTC. Amino acids: CSARDSGSKSTQYF.

As regards this clonotype: Given a much more abundant clone one base away, this may be a read error. The chain joins TRBV6-6 to TRBJ1-2; D unclear. The V gene's germline CDR1 is MNHNY and CDR2 SVGAGI (reference sequence). The CDR3 consists of 16 residues. V was trimmed by 5 bases and J by 1 base, leaving 17 bases between them. The CDR3: CASSPSWPKDNYGYTF. The CDR3 DNA is TGTGCCAGCAGTCCGTCGTGGCCTAAGGATAACTATGGCTACACCTTC.

At least ten counts were recorded for this clonotype. This chain connects TRBV7-2 to TRBJ2-5; possible D gene TRBD2, 6 bases. The V gene lost 3 bases and the J gene lost 5 bases, with 10 bases spanning the gap. From germline, CDR1 is SGHTA and CDR2 FQGNSA. The CDR3 extends over 13 amino acids. CDR3 amino acids: CASSFLAWETQYF. In nucleotides, the CDR3 is TGTGCCAGCAGCTTCCTAGCGTGGGAGACCCAGTACTTC.

Concerning this clonotype: A single base separates this from a much larger clone, so it may be a read error. The rearrangement uses TRBV9 and TRBJ2-3; the match to TRBD2 covers 7 bases. The germline gives CDR1 SGDLS, CDR2 YYNGEE. The CDR3 is 14 amino acids. CDR3 sequence reads: CVSSVDGRTDTQYF. The CDR3 nucleotides read TGTGTCAGCAGCGTTGACGGGAGGACAGATACGCAGTATTTT.